The clone carrying this T cell receptor (beta chain) was seen only a few times. Germline lookup yields CDR1 SGHNT and CDR2 YENEEA. The trim removed 0 bases at V and 8 bases at J, leaving 11 bases unmatched. CDR3 length equals 16 residues. The data belong to a study of radiotherapy plus CTLA-4 blockade in lung cancer. The assay was immunoSEQ multiplex PCR, and TCRdb's table has in-frame clones only and misses some. The sample holds 40,000 to 50,000 clones, approximately 70% seen once. The material was peripheral blood, obtained from a patient treated with radiotherapy plus ipilimumab. The TCR comes from a human donor with non-small cell lung cancer who had a complete response to radiotherapy plus ipilimumab. The chain has TRBV11-3 and TRBJ2-3, with 7 bases matching TRBD1. CDR3 sequence (DNA): TGTGCCAGCAGCTTAGAAACGGACAGGAAGCTCGGTACGCAGTATTTT. Amino acid sequence: CASSLETDRKLGTQYF.